These 8 T cell receptor beta chains were sequenced from one sample in a study of blood T cell repertoires in COVID-19. The method was immunoSEQ multiplex PCR; TCRdb's version includes in-frame clones alone and lacks a portion of them. The sample yields 380,000 or so clones, roughly 90% seen once. The sample consisted of peripheral blood. These receptors were obtained from a woman aged 60-70 years with COVID-19, enrolled during active disease.

This clone was observed a single time. The chain combines TRBV18 with TRBJ2-5; D uncertain. CDR3 size: 15 residues. V was pared by 5 bases and J by 0 bases, with 13 bases between. CDR1 is KGHSH, CDR2 LQKENI, per germline. The CDR3 DNA sequence: TGTGCCAGCTCAAGGAATCGAGGAGACCAAGAGACCCAGTACTTC. Encoded protein: CASSRNRGDQETQYF.

J is TRBJ2-7 and V is TRBV7-2; D call uncertain. There are 13 residues in the CDR3. Germline lookup yields CDR1 SGHTA and CDR2 FQGNSA. The V end was cut by 0 bases, the J end by 6 bases, with 9 bases between. The CDR3 reads CASSLADFGEQYF. CDR3 coding DNA: TGTGCCAGCAGCTTAGCCGACTTTGGCGAGCAGTACTTC.

The chain links TRBV4-1 to TRBJ2-2; 8 nucleotides match TRBD1. This CDR3 is built from 16 residues. V lost 2 bases to trimming and J lost 5 bases; unmatched junction nucleotides: 7. Germline V gives CDR1 MGHRA, CDR2 YSYEKL. The CDR3 sequence: CASSQTRTGSTGELFF. The CDR3, as DNA: TGCGCCAGCAGCCAAACGCGGACAGGGTCTACCGGGGAGCTGTTTTTT.

V is TRBV6-5 and J is TRBJ2-3, with D possibly being TRBD1 (6 bases). Per germline, CDR1 MNHEY and CDR2 SVGAGI. The CDR3 is 16 residues long. Trimming took 0 bases from V and 3 from J, leaving 13 bases between them. CDR3 sequence: CASSYSWTVRTDTQYF. The CDR3, as DNA: TGTGCCAGCAGTTACTCCTGGACAGTAAGGACAGATACGCAGTATTTT.

CDR3 loop: CASSPWQGGSPLHF. The CDR3 DNA sequence: TGTGCCAGCTCACCCTGGCAGGGTGGGTCACCCCTCCACTTT. This sequence joins TRBV18 and TRBJ1-6, with a possible D match to TRBD1 (5 bases). The CDR3 runs 14 residues. Trimming took off 3 bases at V and 10 bases at J, with 13 bases between the two ends. Germline CDR1 KGHSH, CDR2 LQKENI.

This clone showed up just a few times. The chain combines TRBV2 with TRBJ1-2; unclear D gene. The CDR3 totals 13 residues. V was pared by 6 bases and J by 0 bases, with 8 bases between. Germline CDR1 SNHLY, CDR2 FYNNEI. The CDR3 here is CASRQLSNYGYTF. The CDR3 DNA is TGTGCCAGCAGACAGCTCTCTAACTATGGCTACACCTTC.

The chain has TRBV10-3 and TRBJ1-1; possibly TRBD1 for D (6 bases). V lost 2 bases, J lost 8 bases, and 15 bases lay in between. Germline V gene sequence: CDR1 ENHRY, CDR2 SYGVKD. This CDR3 has 14 residues. CDR3 DNA sequence: TGTGCCATCAGTGAGGGAACAGGGCGGCTAGAAGCTTTCTTT. Translating it yields CAISEGTGRLEAFF.

This chain uses TRBV7-8 with TRBJ1-5, with D hard to call. V was cut by 2 bases and J by 0 bases, with 11 bases left in between. The length of the CDR3 is 16 residues. The germline V gene has CDR1 SGHVS and CDR2 FQNEAQ. The CDR3 reads CASSLRTGYSNQPQHF. The DNA for the CDR3 is TGTGCCAGCAGCTTACGGACGGGGTATAGCAATCAGCCCCAGCATTTT.